The following is a T cell receptor beta chain sequence with its context. The antigen is not known. Researchers ran the PCR with 60 Vbeta and 13 Jbeta primers. TCRdb's copy holds only in-frame clones and misses some; the assay was immunoSEQ multiplex PCR. The sample contains tens of thousands of clones, more than 55% of which appear only once. This specimen comes from a study of cytomegalovirus exposure and HLA in healthy donors. Overall study: Of over 300 genotyped donors, around 76% clustered with self-reported Caucasian donors. Broader study findings: Later analysis identified several of the most significant clusters that appeared linked to common viral pathogens. The later analysis indicated that the majority of CMV-associated TCR beta chains appeared HLA-restricted.

Sequences were obtained from PBMCs. This receptor was taken from a man between 60 and 75 years old in good health and CMV-seropositive.

This chain's CDR3 is CASSFGGGTGANVLTF. The CDR3 DNA reads as TGTGCCAGCAGCTTTGGGGGGGGGACTGGGGCCAACGTCCTGACTTTC. This chain connects TRBV7-6 to TRBJ2-6; 7 positions agree with TRBD2. Germline CDR1 SGHVS, CDR2 FNYEAQ. This CDR3 region has 16 residues. Losses at the gene ends were 3 bases for V and 2 bases for J; bases not matched to a gene: 4. The full variable domain, completed using reference TRBV7-6 and TRBJ2-6, is GAGVSQSPRYKVTKRGQDVALRCDPISGHVSLYWYRQALGQGPEFLTYFNYEAQQDKSGLPNDRFSAERPEGSISTLTIQRTEQRDSAMYRCASSFGGGTGANVLTFGAGSRLTVL.